The 14 T cell receptor beta chains below were found in one sample sequenced in a study of T-cell reconstitution after alpha-beta-depleted transplantation in children. Preparing the TCRbeta library involved the use of unique molecular identifiers. TCRdb redid the calling of the PCR reads with MiXCR, one entry per CDR3 protein. The repertoire holds hundreds of thousands of distinct CDR3 sequences, with 10% to 15% as singletons. Sequences were derived from PBMCs, mostly from graft donor cells, sampled 360 days after TCRalphabeta/CD19-depleted stem cell transplant. The receptors here all came from a male patient between 10 and 17 years old who had a stem cell transplant for acute myeloid leukemia, so the T cells may come from the graft donor.

This clonotype was picked up many times. The chain couples TRBV2 to TRBJ2-5; possibly TRBD2 for D (6 bases). Germline CDR1 and CDR2: SNHLY and FYNNEI. The length of the CDR3 is 13 residues. Trimming cost V 5 bases and J 5 bases, with 12 bases left between them. CDR3 region: CASSRDLRETQYF. CDR3 nucleotide sequence: TGTGCCAGCAGTCGGGACTTAAGGGAGACCCAGTACTTC.

This clonotype was seen many times. The chain combines TRBV29-1 with TRBJ1-5; D gene uncertain. Germline CDR1 SQVTM, CDR2 ANQGSEA. Trimming cost V 6 bases and J 0 bases, with 15 bases left between them. There are 15 residues in the CDR3. The CDR3 here is CSVLEAGASNQPQHF. The CDR3 DNA reads TGCAGCGTCCTCGAGGCGGGAGCTAGCAATCAGCCCCAGCATTTT.

The CDR3 DNA reads as TGTGCCAGCAGTTACTTGTTGCAACAGGGGGCGGACACCGGGGAGCTGTTTTTT. This translates into CASSYLLQQGADTGELFF. The chain couples TRBV6-2 or TRBV6-3 to TRBJ2-2; 9 bases match TRBD1. Germline trimming cut 1 base from V and 3 bases from J; bases unmatched to any gene: 9. Germline CDR1 MNHEY, CDR2 SVGEGT. There are 18 residues in the CDR3.

This chain links TRBV7-2 with TRBJ2-7; 14 bases fit TRBD2. The CDR3 has 15 amino acids. Per germline, CDR1 SGHTA and CDR2 FQGNSA. V dropped 6 bases and J dropped 5; count of bases not matched to a gene: 6. This CDR3 reads CASRRRLAGGDEQYF. CDR3 in DNA: TGTGCCAGCAGACGCCGACTAGCGGGAGGGGACGAGCAGTACTTC.

This clonotype has just a few counts. The V call is TRBV10-3, the J call TRBJ2-7; possible D gene TRBD1, 6 bases. The CDR3 is 15 amino acids. Trimming pared 5 bases from V and 0 bases from J, leaving 14 bases between. CDR1 is ENHRY and CDR2 is SYGVKD in the germline V gene. The CDR3 region has the DNA TGTGCCATCAGTTCCGACAGGATCCTCTCCTACGAGCAGTACTTC. It specifies CAISSDRILSYEQYF.

The DNA of the CDR3 is TGTGCCAGCAGCCAAGGGGCTCTCGCCCAGAGCTCCTACAATGAGCAGTTCTTC. Translating gives CASSQGALAQSSYNEQFF. This sequence joins TRBV3-1 and TRBJ2-1; D remains ambiguous. This CDR3 region has 18 residues. The germline V gene encodes CDR1 LGHDT and CDR2 YNNKEL (reference sequence). V lost 1 base, J lost 0 bases, and 16 bases lay in between.

With regard to this clonotype: Its ends do not fully match the called genes, so a read error is possible. This chain connects TRBV28 to TRBJ2-7, with a weak D call TRBD2 (7 bases). The germline CDR1 and CDR2 sequences are MDHEN and SYDVKM. The CDR3 is 16 residues long. This CDR3 reads CASSSPQGGGSCEQYF. The CDR3 DNA follows: TGTGCCAGCAGTTCACCACAGGGAGGGGGGTCCTGCGAGCAGTACTTC.

This clonotype was recorded at least ten times. The V and J genes are TRBV7-8 and TRBJ1-4; tentative D call: TRBD1 (6 bases). The CDR3 covers 14 residues. Germline CDR1 reads SGHVS; CDR2 reads FQNEAQ. V lost 5 bases, J lost 7 bases, and 14 bases lay in between. Here the CDR3 DNA reads TGTGCCAGCAGCCGATACACCAGGGGTGAAAAACTGTTTTTT. As protein: CASSRYTRGEKLFF.

There are a few counts of this clonotype. The chain couples TRBV2 to TRBJ2-7, with 8 bases matching TRBD2. The CDR3 runs to 14 residues. With 6 bases clipped from V and 6 bases from J, the junction kept 10 bases outside the gene matches. CDR1 SNHLY and CDR2 FYNNEI come from the germline V gene. CDR3 bases: TGTGCCAGCAGAAACTATGTGGGACTAGGCGAGCAGTACTTC. The encoded protein is CASRNYVGLGEQYF.

This clonotype was detected a few times. The chain recombines TRBV11-2 with TRBJ2-1, with D unclear. CDR3 length: 15 amino acids. Trimming stripped 3 bases from V and 7 bases from J, with 16 bases between. CDR1 and CDR2 (germline): SGHAT, FQNNGV. Here the CDR3 reads CASSFDFLPYNEQFF. CDR3 nucleotide sequence: TGTGCCAGCAGCTTCGACTTCCTTCCTTATAATGAGCAGTTCTTC.

This clonotype was detected a few times. The CDR3 loop is CASSFINIRRADWNEQFF. CDR3 coding DNA: TGTGCCAGCAGCTTTATCAACATCAGGAGGGCCGACTGGAATGAGCAGTTCTTC. The V and J genes are TRBV7-3 and TRBJ2-1, with TRBD2 as a possible D gene (6 bases). In germline, CDR1 is SGHTA, CDR2 FQGTGA. V was pared by 3 bases and J by 7 bases, with 25 bases between. The CDR3 covers 18 residues.

This clonotype was seen ten or more times. The chain couples TRBV15 to TRBJ2-3; perhaps TRBD1 as D (6 bases). The CDR3 length is 15 residues. Germline assignment: CDR1 LNHNV and CDR2 YYDKDF (reference sequence). V was shortened by 5 bases and J by 8 bases, with 20 bases between the two germline ends. The CDR3 nucleotides read TGTGCCACCAGCGGTCGTAACAGGGATGCCGGTACGCAGTATTTT. Protein product: CATSGRNRDAGTQYF.

This clonotype was counted at least ten times. The V gene is TRBV12-3 or TRBV12-4, the J gene TRBJ2-3, with D perhaps TRBD2 (5 bases). The CDR3 loop spans 16 amino acids. The V end was cut by 5 bases, the J end by 5 bases, with 20 bases between. CDR3 region: CASSPRSAPEGDTQYF. For the CDR3, the DNA is TGTGCCAGCAGTCCACGTAGCGCCCCAGAAGGAGATACGCAGTATTTT.

This clonotype was observed a few times. This chain joins TRBV7-9 and TRBJ2-7; 13 bases are a match to TRBD2. This CDR3 is built from 14 residues. Germline loops: CDR1 SEHNR, CDR2 FQNEAQ (reference sequence). Losses at the gene ends were 7 bases for V and 2 bases for J; bases not matched to a gene: 2. In DNA form, the CDR3 reads TGTGCCAGCACCGGACTAGCGGGAGCCTACGAGCAGTACTTC. Residues: CASTGLAGAYEQYF.